A single sample is the source of the 26 T cell receptor beta chains below, sequenced in a study of a mutant IDH1 vaccine in newly diagnosed glioma (dated by TCRdb to the early 2020s). Library prep was done by the immunoSEQ multiplex PCR assay. This immuneACCESS table, as held by TCRdb, lists in-frame sequences with V and J called but not all clones. Of the missing ones, under half trace to an unresolved V gene in checked studies; the others have no known cause. The sample includes around 57,000 clones, with roughly 80% observed a single time. Roughly 4.5% of the sample is held by the ten biggest clonotypes. The intended sense of this specimen's time point label: week 35, safety follow-up. Each vaccine dose, consisting of 300 ug of a 20-mer mutant IDH1 peptide in Montanide, was administered subcutaneously with topical imiquimod. Their antigen targets remain unknown. The starting material was PBMCs, obtained from a glioma patient whose treatment included an IDH1 peptide vaccine. The source of these receptors is a young man with glioma.

The genes are TRBV5-6 and TRBJ2-7, with D unclear. Germline CDR1 is SGHDT and CDR2 is YYEEEE. V shed 1 base and J shed 3 bases, with 5 bases lying between them. The CDR3 consists of 12 residues. CDR3 protein: CASSLRVYEQYF. The CDR3 coding sequence is TGTGCCAGCAGCTTGAGGGTCTACGAGCAGTACTTC.

The genes are TRBV5-1 and TRBJ2-7; D is perhaps TRBD1 or TRBD2 (5 bases each). The length of the CDR3 is 15 residues. Germline-derived CDR1 and CDR2 are SGHRS and YFSETQ. Trimming left V 0 bases short and J 0 bases short, with 10 bases between. CDR3 DNA: TGCGCCAGCAGCTTGGAGGCAGGGAGCTCCTACGAGCAGTACTTC. It translates to CASSLEAGSSYEQYF.

J is TRBJ2-1 and V is TRBV7-2, with D unclear. The CDR3 runs to 14 residues. From germline, CDR1 is SGHTA and CDR2 FQGNSA. V lost 5 bases and J lost 3, with 11 bases in between. This CDR3 reads CASSPSYSYNEQFF. The CDR3 coding sequence is TGTGCCAGCAGCCCGAGCTACAGCTACAATGAGCAGTTCTTC.

CDR3 amino acids: CAWSVQVLLYNEQFF. As DNA, the CDR3 is TGTGCCTGGAGTGTACAGGTTCTACTTTACAATGAGCAGTTCTTC. The rearrangement links TRBV30 to TRBJ2-1; possibly TRBD1 for D (5 bases). V lost 0 bases to trimming and J lost 4 bases, with 13 bases between them. The CDR3 loop spans 15 amino acids. Germline V gives CDR1 GTSNPN, CDR2 SVGIG (reference sequence).

The gene calls are TRBV19 and TRBJ2-7; D perhaps matches TRBD2 (6 bases). The CDR3 covers 12 residues. Germline V gene sequence: CDR1 LNHDA, CDR2 SQIVND (reference sequence). V gave up 3 bases and J gave up 7 bases, with 10 bases separating them. The CDR3 nucleotides are TGTGCCAGTAGTATCGTCGCGGGAGAGCAGTACTTC. This codes for CASSIVAGEQYF.

The genes are TRBV21-1 and TRBJ1-3. TRBV21-1 is a documented pseudogene. This CDR3 contains 14 residues. The CDR3 is CARGLFCSGNTIYF. The CDR3 DNA follows: TGTGCCAGGGGACTCTTCTGCTCTGGAAACACCATATATTTT.

The genes are TRBV12-5 and TRBJ1-1; TRBD1 aligns across 7 bases. Germline lookup yields CDR1 LGHNT and CDR2 FRNRAP. This CDR3 contains 15 residues. Trimming cost V 0 bases and J 3 bases; bases outside gene matches: 4. CDR3 amino acids: CASGLVRQGYTEAFF. CDR3 DNA sequence: TGTGCTAGTGGTTTGGTACGACAGGGCTACACTGAAGCTTTCTTT.

This chain links TRBV5-6 with TRBJ1-2, with 12 bases aligning to TRBD1. CDR3 length equals 16 residues. Germline CDR1 SGHDT, CDR2 YYEEEE. V gave up 3 bases and J gave up 6 bases; unmatched junction bases: 9. The CDR3 DNA reads as TGTGCCAGCAGCTATGTATCAGGGGACAGGGGGCATGGCTACACCTTC. This translates into CASSYVSGDRGHGYTF.

This clone was observed a handful of times. J is TRBJ1-1 and V is TRBV30; a weak D match, TRBD1 (5 bases). The CDR3 totals 15 residues. Germline values: CDR1 GTSNPN, CDR2 SVGIG (reference sequence). The V end was cut by 0 bases, the J end by 0 bases, with 11 bases between. In DNA, the CDR3 is TGTGCCTGGAGTGTGGGACCATCCATGAACACTGAAGCTTTCTTT. It encodes CAWSVGPSMNTEAFF.

This clone was detected once. The chain joins TRBV6-5 to TRBJ1-3, with D uncertain. Germline values: CDR1 MNHEY, CDR2 SVGAGI. The CDR3 runs 14 residues. Trimming took off 0 bases at V and 4 bases at J, with 7 bases between the two ends. CDR3 loop: CASSYSTRGNTIYF. The CDR3 nucleotides are TGTGCCAGCAGTTACTCGACTCGGGGAAACACCATATATTTT.

This chain connects TRBV7-9 to TRBJ1-2; D is unclear. The CDR3 has 15 amino acids. V gave up 1 base and J gave up 3 bases, with 12 bases separating them. Germline V gene lookup returns CDR1 SEHNR and CDR2 FQNEAQ (reference sequence). The CDR3 DNA is TGTGCCAGCAGCTTAGTCTTATTGGCAGACTATGGCTACACCTTC. Its translation: CASSLVLLADYGYTF.

The chain recombines TRBV7-2 with TRBJ1-2; D is ambiguous. The CDR3 has 13 amino acids. The V end was cut by 10 bases, the J end by 8 bases, with 20 bases between. CDR1 and CDR2 (germline): SGHTA, FQGNSA. The CDR3 protein is CAIHLRSPQGYTF. CDR3 nucleotides: TGTGCCATCCATCTACGTAGCCCGCAAGGCTACACCTTC. Supplemented by reference TRBV7-2 and TRBJ1-2, the full variable domain reads GAGVSQSPSNKVTEKGKDVELRCDPISGHTALYWYRQSLGQGLEFLIYFQGNSAPDKSGLPSDRFSAERTGGSVSTLTIQRTQQEDSAVYLCAIHLRSPQGYTFGSGTRLTVV.

This chain links TRBV7-9 with TRBJ1-6; perhaps TRBD1 as D (6 bases). V lost 1 base and J lost 5, with 15 bases in between. The CDR3 covers 17 residues. Per the germline V gene, CDR1 is SEHNR and CDR2 is FQNEAQ (reference sequence). The CDR3 reads CASSLVQGLINNSPLHF. The CDR3 DNA reads as TGTGCCAGCAGCTTAGTGCAGGGGCTAATTAATAATTCACCCCTCCACTTT. The variable domain in full, completed from reference TRBV7-9 and TRBJ1-6, reads DTGVSQNPRHKITKRGQNVTFRCDPISEHNRLYWYRQTLGQGPEFLTYFQNEAQLEKSRLLSDRFSAERPKGSFSTLEIQRTEQGDSAMYLCASSLVQGLINNSPLHFGNGTRLTVT.

Here the CDR3 reads CAITGTGNSPLHF. CDR3 bases: TGTGCCATCACTGGGACAGGGAATTCACCCCTCCACTTT. The V and J genes are TRBV10-3 and TRBJ1-6; 9 bases are shared with TRBD1. The V segment lost 7 bases and the J segment 7 bases; nucleotides outside the gene matches: 2. The CDR3 extends over 13 amino acids. CDR1 is ENHRY and CDR2 is SYGVKD in the germline V gene.

The chain is built from TRBV27 and TRBJ1-5; 8 bases fit TRBD1. The germline gives CDR1 MNHEY, CDR2 SMNVEV (reference sequence). The J segment lost 0 bases and the V segment lost 4 bases, leaving 5 bases of the junction unmatched. CDR3 length equals 16 residues. The CDR3 is CASSSMDRDSNQPQHF. The CDR3 DNA is TGTGCCAGCAGTTCCATGGACAGGGATAGCAATCAGCCCCAGCATTTT.

The rearrangement joins TRBV28 to TRBJ2-5; D unresolved. The ends were cut back, 2 bases at V and 5 bases at J, with 6 bases in the middle. Germline CDR1 is MDHEN and CDR2 is SYDVKM. The CDR3 length is 12 residues. CDR3 protein: CASSLRPETQYF. The CDR3 DNA sequence: TGTGCCAGCAGTTTAAGACCTGAGACCCAGTACTTC.

This clone was picked up a small number of times. The CDR3 DNA sequence: TGCGCCAGCAGCTTGGCCTACGAGCAGTACTTC. Its protein product is CASSLAYEQYF. The chain combines TRBV5-1 with TRBJ2-7; D not resolved. Germline V CDR1 and CDR2: SGHRS, YFSETQ. Trimming removed 0 bases at V and 2 bases at J, with 0 bases between. The CDR3 consists of 11 residues.

This chain links TRBV7-9 with TRBJ1-2; D not resolved. Trimming shortened V by 7 bases and J by 4 bases, and 13 bases separated the two germline ends. The CDR3 spans 13 residues. Germline V gene data show CDR1 as SEHNR and CDR2 as FQNEAQ (reference sequence). The CDR3 DNA reads as TGTGCCAGCATGCCCTCGGAGGTCTATGGCTACACCTTC. It codes for CASMPSEVYGYTF.

The chain links TRBV2 to TRBJ1-2; 9 nucleotides agree with TRBD1. The junction had 9 bases not matched to a gene; V was cut back by 6 bases and J by 4 bases. There are 15 residues in the CDR3. Germline lookup yields CDR1 SNHLY and CDR2 FYNNEI. CDR3 nucleotides: TGTGCCAGCAGGGCGGGACAGGGTTTTAGCTATGGCTACACCTTC. Translated, it gives CASRAGQGFSYGYTF.

Concerning this clone itself: Distinct nucleotide sequences in the sample also encode this CDR3. The V and J genes are TRBV10-1 and TRBJ2-7, with 9 bases aligning to TRBD1. Germline trimming cut 6 bases from V and 0 bases from J; bases unmatched to any gene: 15. Germline V gives CDR1 WNHNN, CDR2 SYGVQD (reference sequence). The CDR3 runs to 18 residues. CDR3 DNA sequence: TGCGCCAGCAGCGGGACAGGGAAACGTTACTATAGCTCCTACGAGCAGTACTTC. It codes for CASSGTGKRYYSSYEQYF.

This clone has a single count. The chain uses TRBV23-1 and TRBJ1-2, with 9 bases identical to TRBD1. TRBV23-1 is labeled an ORF, and its function is uncertain. This CDR3 has 15 amino acids. Trimming took 4 bases from V and 6 from J; bases not matched to a gene: 9. The CDR3 spells CASSPLGTGRDGYTF. Written as DNA, the CDR3 is TGCGCCAGCAGTCCCCTTGGGACAGGGCGAGATGGCTACACCTTC.

This chain links TRBV19 with TRBJ2-3; TRBD1 aligns across 8 bases. Germline CDR1 reads LNHDA; CDR2 reads SQIVND (reference sequence). This CDR3 has 14 residues. The ends lost 7 bases at V and 3 bases at J; junction bases unmatched: 6. CDR3 nucleotide sequence: TGTGCCAGTACCCTGGACAGGGCTACAGATACGCAGTATTTT. Protein product: CASTLDRATDTQYF.

V is TRBV6-1 and J is TRBJ2-7; tentative D call: TRBD1 (6 bases). CDR1 is MNHNS, CDR2 SASEGT, per germline. The CDR3 has 16 residues. V gave up 2 bases and J gave up 6 bases, with 20 bases separating them. The CDR3 region is CASSELVAGEGGEQYF. The CDR3, as DNA: TGTGCCAGCAGTGAATTGGTGGCAGGGGAAGGAGGCGAGCAGTACTTC.

The chain is built from TRBV14 and TRBJ2-5; D tentatively fits TRBD1 or TRBD2 (5 bases each). V dropped 4 bases and J dropped 4 bases, with 16 bases sitting between them. The germline gives CDR1 SGHDN, CDR2 FVKESK. The CDR3 runs to 15 residues. CDR3 loop: CASSPPNGDGETQYF. For the CDR3, the DNA is TGTGCCAGCAGCCCCCCGAACGGGGACGGAGAGACCCAGTACTTC.

The table lists this clone with a count of one. The chain combines TRBV7-9 with TRBJ2-3, with 9 bases matching TRBD1. Germline loops: CDR1 SEHNR, CDR2 FQNEAQ (reference sequence). Trimming cost V 1 base and J 4 bases; bases outside gene matches: 3. The CDR3 loop spans 15 amino acids. In DNA form, the CDR3 reads TGTGCCAGCAGCTTAGGGGACAGGGAGGCAGATACGCAGTATTTT. Amino acids: CASSLGDREADTQYF.

The chain couples TRBV5-4 to TRBJ2-1; the match to TRBD2 covers 9 bases. The ends lost 4 bases at V and 2 bases at J; junction bases unmatched: 7. CDR1 is SGHNT and CDR2 is YYREEE in the germline V gene (reference sequence). The CDR3 totals 16 residues. The CDR3 is CASSQDGGGAYNEQFF. CDR3 sequence (DNA): TGTGCCAGCAGCCAAGACGGCGGGGGGGCCTACAATGAGCAGTTCTTC.